This entry is about one T cell receptor beta chain. Its specificity is unknown. The unexposed donors gave CD4+ T cells in about 2010-2019, prior to COVID-19. The cells were cultured for under twelve days before CD4+ T cells were isolated. The data stem from a study of CD4 T cells in relation to SARS-CoV-2 and coronaviruses. For the study at large: Negative control cultures got HIV-1 Nef peptides or no peptide. Notes on the study in general: Roughly three fifths of donors had memory CD4+ clonotypes crossrecognizing SARS-CoV-2 and common cold coronavirus spike.

Generated by immunoSEQ multiplex PCR, the TCRdb table keeps only in-frame clones and is missing some. Among approximately 17,000 clones listed, around 80% were seen once. This CDR3 has 16 residues. V was pared by 2 bases and J by 1 base, with 9 bases between. Germline CDR1 MNHNY, CDR2 SVGAGI (reference sequence). The specimen sequenced was CD4+ T cells from PBMCs, cultured in vitro. This chain links TRBV6-6 with TRBJ1-6, with D hard to call. This receptor was obtained from a human donor in good health. CDR3 amino acids: CASSYPDGSYNSPLHF. CDR3 bases: TGTGCCAGCAGTTACCCCGACGGTTCCTATAATTCACCCCTCCACTTT.